This TCR beta chain was sequenced during a study of blood T cell repertoires in COVID-19. As for the study in general: Italy, Spain and the United States were the sources of the convalescent and acute COVID-19 samples.

With 4 bases clipped from V and 0 bases from J, the junction kept 5 bases outside the gene matches. Looked up from germline, CDR1 is LGHNA and CDR2 is YNFKEQ. This CDR3 comprises 17 residues. Repertoires were generated with immunoSEQ multiplex PCR, while TCRdb's copy carries only in-frame clones and drops some. Among 220,000 or so clones listed, 70% to 90% were seen once. The V and J genes are TRBV4-2 and TRBJ1-4, with 10 bases matching TRBD1. Material for sequencing was PBMCs or T cells enriched from blood (not recorded which). This sequence originates from a man between 50 and 59 years old who had been exposed to COVID-19. The CDR3 loop is CASSLRQGAATNEKLFF. Here the CDR3 DNA reads TGTGCCAGCAGCCTTCGACAGGGGGCCGCAACTAATGAAAAACTGTTTTTT.